These 5 T cell receptor beta chains originate from one sample sequenced in a study of graft-versus-host responses after intestinal transplantation. Profiled with immunoSEQ multiplex PCR; TCRdb holds only in-frame clones, not every one. The sample lists more than 20,000 clones, roughly nine tenths seen once, with approximately 5% in the top ten. Sequencing used PBMCs, obtained 65 to 70 days after intestinal transplantation. These receptors came from a human patient who received an intestinal transplant, so some T cells may come from the graft donor.

This clone occurred once. The chain joins TRBV7-9 to TRBJ1-1; D gene unclear. CDR3 length equals 13 residues. Germline CDR1 is SEHNR and CDR2 is FQNEAQ (reference sequence). V gave up 0 bases and J gave up 3 bases, with 5 bases separating them. The CDR3 nucleotides are TGTGCCAGCAGCTTAGCGCTATACACTGAAGCTTTCTTT. It translates to CASSLALYTEAFF.

The chain has TRBV15 and TRBJ1-6; the D gene is possibly TRBD1 (5 bases). The V gene lost 7 bases and the J gene lost 2 bases, with 12 bases spanning the gap. In germline, CDR1 is LNHNV, CDR2 YYDKDF (reference sequence). CDR3 length: 15 residues. CDR3 residues: CATKEIRAYNSPLHF. DNA of the CDR3: TGTGCCACCAAAGAAATCAGGGCCTATAATTCACCCCTCCACTTT.

The chain recombines TRBV29-1 with TRBJ1-1, with a weak D call TRBD1 (5 bases). The V and J ends lost 0 bases and 7 bases respectively, with 9 bases between them. The CDR3 covers 12 residues. Germline CDR1 and CDR2: SQVTM and ANQGSEA. The CDR3 bases are TGCAGCGTTGAAGATCCGAGGGGTGAAGCTTTCTTT. It specifies CSVEDPRGEAFF.

The chain joins TRBV30 to TRBJ1-3; no firm D call. The CDR3 spans 14 residues. Germline V gives CDR1 GTSNPN, CDR2 SVGIG (reference sequence). V lost 0 bases, J lost 4 bases, and 10 bases lay in between. CDR3 region: CAWSVLRPGNTIYF. The CDR3 nucleotides read TGTGCCTGGAGTGTACTCCGCCCGGGAAACACCATATATTTT.

This chain uses TRBV6-5 with TRBJ1-6, with D perhaps TRBD1 (5 bases). The length of the CDR3 is 15 residues. Germline V gene lookup returns CDR1 MNHEY and CDR2 SVGAGI. V lost 4 bases and J lost 10, with 17 bases in between. In nucleotides, the CDR3 is TGTGCCAGCAGTTTGGGACCCGACAGAGCGTCACCCCTCCACTTT. Residues: CASSLGPDRASPLHF.